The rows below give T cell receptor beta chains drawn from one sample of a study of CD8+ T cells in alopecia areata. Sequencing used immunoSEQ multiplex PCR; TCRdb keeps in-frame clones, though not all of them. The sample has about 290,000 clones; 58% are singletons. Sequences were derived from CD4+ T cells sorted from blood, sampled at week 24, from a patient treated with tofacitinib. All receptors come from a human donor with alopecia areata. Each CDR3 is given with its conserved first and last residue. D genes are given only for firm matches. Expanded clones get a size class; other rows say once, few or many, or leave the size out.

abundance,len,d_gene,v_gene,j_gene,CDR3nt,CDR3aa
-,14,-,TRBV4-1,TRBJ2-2,TGCGCCAGCAGCTGGGACCTCAACACCGGGGAGCTGTTTTTT,CASSWDLNTGELFF
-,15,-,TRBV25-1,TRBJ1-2,TGTGCCAGCAGTGAATATAGGGCGGACCCATGGGGCTACACCTTC,CASSEYRADPWGYTF
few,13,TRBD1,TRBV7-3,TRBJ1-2,TGTGCCAGCAGCCTGACAGGGGACTATGGCTACACCTTC,CASSLTGDYGYTF
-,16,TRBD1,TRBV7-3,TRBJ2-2,TGTGCCAGCACCCCTATGGGGACAGGGGGCACCGGGGAGCTGTTTTTT,CASTPMGTGGTGELFF
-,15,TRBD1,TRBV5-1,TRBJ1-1,TGCGCCAGCAGCATCATGACAGGGAGGAACACTGAAGCTTTCTTT,CASSIMTGRNTEAFF
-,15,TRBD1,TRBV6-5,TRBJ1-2,TGTGCCAGCAGTTACGGCGGACAGGGGAACTATGGCTACACCTTC,CASSYGGQGNYGYTF
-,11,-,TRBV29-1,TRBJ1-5,TGCAGCGTTGGAGCAGATCAGCCCCAGCATTTT,CSVGADQPQHF
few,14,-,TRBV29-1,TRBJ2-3,TGCAGCGCTAGAGGACAGCCCAACACAGATACGCAGTATTTT,CSARGQPNTDTQYF
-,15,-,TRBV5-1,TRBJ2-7,TGCGCCAGCAGCTTGGCCGGGGCGGCTTACTACGAGCAGTACTTC,CASSLAGAAYYEQYF
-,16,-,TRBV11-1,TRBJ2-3,TGTGCCAGCAGCTCCAGAAGTAGTGGGTTTGGAGATACGCAGTATTTT,CASSSRSSGFGDTQYF
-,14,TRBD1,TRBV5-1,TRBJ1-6,TGCGCCAGCCAGCCCGGGACAGGGGATTCACCCCTCCACTTT,CASQPGTGDSPLHF
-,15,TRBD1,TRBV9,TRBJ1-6,TGTGCCAGCAGCACACTTACAGGGGGTAATTCACCCCTCCACTTT,CASSTLTGGNSPLHF
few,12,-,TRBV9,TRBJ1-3,TGTGCCAGCAGCGTAGGAGGAAACACCATATATTTT,CASSVGGNTIYF
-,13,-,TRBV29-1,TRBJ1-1,TGCAGCGTTGAAGTACGGTCGAACACTGAAGCTTTCTTT,CSVEVRSNTEAFF
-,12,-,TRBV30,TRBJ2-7,TGTGCCTGGAGCCCGTTAACCTACGAGCAGTACTTC,CAWSPLTYEQYF
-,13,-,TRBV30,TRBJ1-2,TGTGCCTGGAGTTCCACAAGGGTCTATGGCTACACCTTC,CAWSSTRVYGYTF
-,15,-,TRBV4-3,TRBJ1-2,TGCGCCAGCAGCTCACAACCTTCAGGGAGCTATGGCTACACCTTC,CASSSQPSGSYGYTF
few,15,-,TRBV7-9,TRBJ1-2,TGTGCCAGCAGCCATAGACAGGATTATAACTATGGCTACACCTTC,CASSHRQDYNYGYTF
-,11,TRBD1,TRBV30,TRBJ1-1,TGTGCCTGGGGGACAGGCACTGAAGCTTTCTTT,CAWGTGTEAFF
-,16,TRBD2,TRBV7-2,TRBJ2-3,TGTGCCAGCAGCCCCCCCAGCGGGGGGCTTGCAGATACGCAGTATTTT,CASSPPSGGLADTQYF
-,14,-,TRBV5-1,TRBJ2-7,TGCGCCAGCAGCTTGGCGGGGGCATCCAACGAGCAGTACTTC,CASSLAGASNEQYF
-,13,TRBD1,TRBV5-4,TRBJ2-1,TGTGCCAGCAGCTTGGATGAGCAGGGGGCTTCCTTCTTC,CASSLDEQGASFF
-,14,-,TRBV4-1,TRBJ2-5,TGCGCCAGCAGCCAAGATCCTCGAAAAGAGACCCAGTACTTC,CASSQDPRKETQYF
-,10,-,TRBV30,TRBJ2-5,TGTGCCTGGAGTGCGGAGACCCAGTACTTC,CAWSAETQYF
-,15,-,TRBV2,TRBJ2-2,TGTGCCAGCAGCCCTACGACGGGGAACACCGGGGAGCTGTTTTTT,CASSPTTGNTGELFF
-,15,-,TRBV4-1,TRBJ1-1,TGCGCCAGCAGCCAAGCCTGGACCGGAGGTACTGAAGCTTTCTTT,CASSQAWTGGTEAFF
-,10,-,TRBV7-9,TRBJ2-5,TGTGCCAGCAGCCTCGAGGCCCAGTACTTC,CASSLEAQYF
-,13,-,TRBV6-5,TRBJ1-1,TGTGCCAGCAGTTACTCGACGGGATCTGAAGCTTTCTTT,CASSYSTGSEAFF
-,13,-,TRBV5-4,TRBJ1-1,TGTGCCAGCAGCTTGCCGGGGAACACTGAAGCTTTCTTT,CASSLPGNTEAFF
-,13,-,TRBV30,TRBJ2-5,TGTGCCTGGAGTGTAGCAGGGCTGGAGACCCAGTACTTC,CAWSVAGLETQYF
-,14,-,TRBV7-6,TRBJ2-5,TGTGCCAGCAGCTTAGCTAGCGGCCAAGAGACCCAGTACTTC,CASSLASGQETQYF